This passage covers 10 T cell receptor beta chains from one sample sequenced in a study of metastatic and nonmetastatic thyroid tumors. Nobody among the patients had been given any treatment before thyroid surgery. TCRdb redid the clone calls on the PCR reads using MiXCR. The table records about 36,000 clones, roughly 20% of them present only once. The sequenced sample consisted of blood. These receptors came from a female donor with papillary thyroid cancer or a benign thyroid nodule (not recorded which). Some clones in this sample may be carry-over from other donors' samples.

V and J are TRBV20-1 and TRBJ2-7, with TRBD2 identical over 10 bases. The CDR3 contains 13 residues. Germline V gene data show CDR1 as DFQATT and CDR2 as SNEGSKA (reference sequence). The junction had 7 bases not matched to a gene; V was cut back by 6 bases and J by 5 bases. The DNA of the CDR3 is TGCAGTGCAGTCGGGACTAGCGTAAACGAGCAGTACTTC. It is translated as CSAVGTSVNEQYF.

The chain uses TRBV28 and TRBJ1-2; D gene uncertain. V was clipped by 5 bases and J by 2 bases, with 6 bases between them. Germline values: CDR1 MDHEN, CDR2 SYDVKM. There are 12 residues in the CDR3. The DNA for the CDR3 is TGTGCCAGCAGTCCGAAAAACTATGGCTACACCTTC. This sequence encodes CASSPKNYGYTF.

V usage is TRBV2 and J usage is TRBJ2-2; TRBD2 matches 13 bases. Germline loops: CDR1 SNHLY, CDR2 FYNNEI. CDR3 size: 20 residues. V dropped 2 bases and J dropped 0; count of bases not matched to a gene: 9. CDR3 loop: CASSERTGLAGATNTGELFF. The CDR3 nucleotides are TGTGCCAGCAGTGAACGAACCGGACTAGCGGGAGCCACGAACACCGGGGAGCTGTTTTTT.

The table lists this clone with many counts. The rearrangement links TRBV20-1 to TRBJ1-2; TRBD1 is a possible D gene (5 bases). This CDR3 is 13 amino acids long. Trimming shortened V by 3 bases and J by 5 bases, and 13 bases separated the two germline ends. Germline V gene data show CDR1 as DFQATT and CDR2 as SNEGSKA (reference sequence). The CDR3 sequence: CSARRRDHYGYTF. In nucleotides, the CDR3 is TGCAGTGCTAGGCGACGGGACCATTATGGCTACACCTTC.

This clone has at least ten counts. V usage is TRBV3-1 and J usage is TRBJ1-6; 9 bases are shared with TRBD1. The CDR3 sequence is 14 residues long. Per the germline V gene, CDR1 is LGHDT and CDR2 is YNNKEL (reference sequence). V shed 4 bases, J shed 9 bases, and the junction held 4 bases outside the gene matches. CDR3 DNA: TGTGCCAGCAGCCTTACAGGGGGCGGTTCACCCCTCCACTTT. It specifies CASSLTGGGSPLHF.

The table lists this clone with many counts. The chain links TRBV10-3 to TRBJ1-6, with D perhaps matching TRBD1 (6 bases). Trimming took 7 bases from V and 3 from J, leaving 7 bases between them. The germline CDR1 and CDR2 sequences are ENHRY and SYGVKD. This CDR3 has 13 residues. The CDR3 sequence: CAINRDYNSPLHF. In DNA form, the CDR3 reads TGTGCCATCAACAGGGACTATAATTCACCCCTCCACTTT.

This clone was seen many times. The chain has TRBV14 and TRBJ1-2; D is perhaps TRBD1 (5 bases). This CDR3 has 14 residues. Germline values: CDR1 SGHDN, CDR2 FVKESK. V gave up 1 base and J gave up 4 bases, with 10 bases separating them. The DNA of the CDR3 is TGTGCCAGCAGCCAAGGCCAGGGTTTCTATGGCTACACCTTC. This codes for CASSQGQGFYGYTF.

This clone was seen repeatedly, ten times or more. The V call is TRBV2, the J call TRBJ2-7; 7 bases align to TRBD2. Trimming took 3 bases from V and 5 from J; bases not matched to a gene: 10. The CDR3 is 15 amino acids. Germline assignment: CDR1 SNHLY and CDR2 FYNNEI. The CDR3 nucleotides read TGTGCCAGCAGTGAGGGTTGGCGGGAGATCCACGAGCAGTACTTC. Amino acid sequence: CASSEGWREIHEQYF. Together with reference TRBV2 and TRBJ2-7, the CDR3 gives the full variable domain: EPEVTQTPSHQVTQMGQEVILRCVPISNHLYFYWYRQILGQKVEFLVSFYNNEISEKSEIFDDQFSVERPDGSNFTLKIRSTKLEDSAMYFCASSEGWREIHEQYFGPGTRLTVT.

The sample holds many counts of this clone. This may be a read error, as it is one base from a much larger clone. The conserved final phenylalanine or tryptophan is absent from the CDR3, which likely points to a read error. The genes are TRBV6-4 and TRBJ2-1, with D perhaps assigned TRBD1 or TRBD2 (5 bases each). V was cut by 8 bases and J by 2 bases, with 19 bases left in between. The CDR3 has 16 amino acids. The germline CDR1 and CDR2 sequences are MRHNA and SNTAGT. The DNA of the CDR3 is TGTGCCAGCTCCAAATCCGGGACCGAGACCTACAATGAGCAGTTCTCC. Amino acid sequence: CASSKSGTETYNEQFS.

CDR3 bases: TGTGCCAGCAAAGAACAGTATAGCTCCTACGAGCAGTACTTC. The encoded protein is CASKEQYSSYEQYF. The rearrangement uses TRBV6-1 and TRBJ2-7; D unclear. The V and J ends lost 7 bases and 0 bases respectively, with 13 bases between them. The V gene's germline CDR1 is MNHNS and CDR2 SASEGT. CDR3 size: 14 residues.